This T cell receptor beta chain was recorded in a study of immune characterization of retroperitoneal liposarcoma. In germline, CDR1 is SGHAT, CDR2 FQNNGV. The CDR3 consists of 13 residues. Unmatched junction bases numbered 3, after V lost 1 base and J lost 9 bases. This clonotype was found a few times. Each CDR3 protein gets one entry after TCRdb re-called the PCR reads with MiXCR. The sample yields around 10,000 distinct CDR3 sequences, 27% seen once. The chain joins TRBV11-2 to TRBJ2-1; TRBD2 matches 7 bases. The origin of this receptor is a female donor with retroperitoneal liposarcoma. The source material was tumor tissue. CDR3 sequence (DNA): TGTGCCAGCAGCTTAGGGGAGGGGAGTGAGCAGTTCTTC. Its translation: CASSLGEGSEQFF.